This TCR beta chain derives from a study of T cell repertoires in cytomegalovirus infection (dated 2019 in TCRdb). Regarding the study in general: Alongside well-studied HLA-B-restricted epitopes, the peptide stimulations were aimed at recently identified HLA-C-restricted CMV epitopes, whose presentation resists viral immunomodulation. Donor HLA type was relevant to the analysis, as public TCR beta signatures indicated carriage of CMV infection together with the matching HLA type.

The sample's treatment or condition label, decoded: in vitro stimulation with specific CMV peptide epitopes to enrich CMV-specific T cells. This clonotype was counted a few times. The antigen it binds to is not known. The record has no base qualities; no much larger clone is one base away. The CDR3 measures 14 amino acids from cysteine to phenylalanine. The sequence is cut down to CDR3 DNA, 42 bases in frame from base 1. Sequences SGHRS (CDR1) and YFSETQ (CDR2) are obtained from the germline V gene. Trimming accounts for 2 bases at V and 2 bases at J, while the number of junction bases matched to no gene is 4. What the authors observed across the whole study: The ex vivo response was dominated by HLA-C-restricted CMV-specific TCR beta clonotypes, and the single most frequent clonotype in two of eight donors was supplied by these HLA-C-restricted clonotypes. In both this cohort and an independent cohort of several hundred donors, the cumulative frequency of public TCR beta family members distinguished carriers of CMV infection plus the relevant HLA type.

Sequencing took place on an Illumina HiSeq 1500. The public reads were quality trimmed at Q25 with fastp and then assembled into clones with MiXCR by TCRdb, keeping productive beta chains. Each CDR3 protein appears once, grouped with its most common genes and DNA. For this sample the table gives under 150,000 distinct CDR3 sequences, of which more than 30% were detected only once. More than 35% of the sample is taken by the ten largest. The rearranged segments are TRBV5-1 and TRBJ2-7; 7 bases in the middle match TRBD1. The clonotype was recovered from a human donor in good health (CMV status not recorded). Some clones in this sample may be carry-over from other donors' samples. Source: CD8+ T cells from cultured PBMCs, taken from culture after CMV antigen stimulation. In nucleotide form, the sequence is TGCGCCAGCAGCTTACAGGGGACCGCCTACGAGCAGTACTTC. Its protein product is CASSLQGTAYEQYF.